These 30 T cell receptor beta chains originate from one sample sequenced in a study of response to subunit inactivated influenza vaccine. One entry per CDR3 protein results from TCRdb running MiXCR on the RT-PCR reads. Of over 400,000 distinct CDR3 sequences listed, 9.5% to 12% were seen once; the top ten hold more than 10%. The material sequenced was PBMCs from blood, taken roughly 45 days after vaccination. The receptors stem from a man over 45 who received an inactivated influenza vaccine.

This chain links TRBV3-1 with TRBJ2-1; D gene uncertain. This CDR3 is 15 amino acids long. Germline values: CDR1 LGHDT, CDR2 YNNKEL (reference sequence). V lost 1 base and J lost 3, with 10 bases in between. This CDR3 is CASSQVLTNYNEQFF. CDR3 in DNA: TGTGCCAGCAGCCAAGTCTTAACTAACTACAATGAGCAGTTCTTC.

This clonotype has just a few counts. The V and J genes are TRBV12-3 or TRBV12-4 and TRBJ2-7; maybe TRBD2 (5 bases). The CDR3 totals 13 residues. Trimming removed 6 bases at V and 1 base at J, with 10 bases between. The CDR3 reads CASSRPGSYEQYF. CDR3 DNA sequence: TGTGCCAGCAGCCGGCCGGGGTCCTACGAGCAGTACTTC.

With regard to this clonotype: A clone one base away is much larger, so this may be a read error. The chain links TRBV27 to TRBJ2-5; 10 bases agree with TRBD1. CDR3 size: 15 residues. Trimming cost V 5 bases and J 5 bases; bases outside gene matches: 8. Germline V CDR1 and CDR2: MNHEY, SMNVEV (reference sequence). This CDR3 reads CASSPPDRGQETQYF. The CDR3 nucleotides read TGTGCCAGCAGTCCCCCCGACAGGGGGCAGGAGACCCAGTACTTC.

V is TRBV5-6 and J is TRBJ2-2, with D perhaps TRBD2 (6 bases). The CDR3 length is 15 residues. The V gene lost 5 bases and the J gene lost 0 bases, with 11 bases spanning the gap. The germline gives CDR1 SGHDT, CDR2 YYEEEE. The CDR3 DNA is TGTGCCAGCAGGCGGGACCCGGCGAACACCGGGGAGCTGTTTTTT. Its protein product is CASRRDPANTGELFF.

The V and J genes are TRBV7-6 and TRBJ2-3; D gene unclear. Trimming stripped 1 base from V and 2 bases from J, with 7 bases between. Germline lookup yields CDR1 SGHVS and CDR2 FNYEAQ. CDR3 length: 14 residues. The CDR3 DNA reads TGTGCCAGCAGCTTAGTTGGGGTCACAGATACGCAGTATTTT. This encodes CASSLVGVTDTQYF.

The V and J genes are TRBV28 and TRBJ2-5; D is tentatively TRBD1 or TRBD2 (5 bases each). Trimming removed 9 bases at V and 5 bases at J, with 7 bases between. This CDR3 comprises 10 residues. Germline values: CDR1 MDHEN, CDR2 SYDVKM. In nucleotides, the CDR3 is TGTGCCAGTTGGGGGGAGACCCAGTACTTC. It is translated as CASWGETQYF.

This clonotype was counted between two and nine times. V is TRBV20-1 and J is TRBJ2-7; 14 bases are shared with TRBD2. The CDR3 spans 13 residues. The germline CDR1 and CDR2 sequences are DFQATT and SNEGSKA (reference sequence). Losses at the gene ends were 5 bases for V and 6 bases for J; bases not matched to a gene: 3. CDR3 loop: CSAGTSGRGEQYF. In DNA form, the CDR3 reads TGCAGTGCTGGGACTAGCGGGAGAGGCGAGCAGTACTTC.

The rearrangement joins TRBV7-8 to TRBJ2-7, with 9 bases matching TRBD1. The V gene's germline CDR1 is SGHVS and CDR2 FQNEAQ. Trimming cost V 2 bases and J 6 bases; bases outside gene matches: 8. This CDR3 spans 15 amino acids. The CDR3 coding sequence is TGTGCCAGCAGCTTACCAGGGGGGACAGGGCTCGAGCAGTACTTC. This gives the protein CASSLPGGTGLEQYF.

This clonotype was recorded a few times. The V call is TRBV3-1, the J call TRBJ2-7; TRBD2 agrees at 8 bases. The V gene end was trimmed by 8 bases and the J gene end by 0 bases; junction bases not matched to a gene: 15. This CDR3 spans 17 amino acids. Germline-derived CDR1 and CDR2 are LGHDT and YNNKEL (reference sequence). The CDR3 spells CASSLQGGGRISYEQYF. The CDR3 DNA reads TGTGCCAGCTCCCTCCAGGGCGGGGGGCGTATCTCCTACGAGCAGTACTTC.

The chain is built from TRBV5-5 and TRBJ1-2, with a tentative D call TRBD1 (6 bases). The CDR3 loop spans 18 amino acids. The ends were cut back, 0 bases at V and 5 bases at J, with 23 bases in the middle. Germline CDR1 SGHKS, CDR2 YYEKEE (reference sequence). The CDR3 is CASSLGTADRPYRYGYTF. The CDR3 bases are TGTGCCAGCAGCTTGGGGACAGCGGATCGTCCATATCGGTATGGCTACACCTTC.

A few counts support this clonotype. CDR3 DNA: TGCAGCACCCGGACAGGGCCGGGAAATGAGCAGTTCTTC. It specifies CSTRTGPGNEQFF. The chain carries TRBV29-1 and TRBJ2-1; 8 bases match TRBD1. The germline gives CDR1 SQVTM, CDR2 ANQGSEA. Trimming at V came to 8 bases and at J to 7 bases, leaving 10 bases not matched to a gene. The CDR3 loop spans 13 amino acids.

This clonotype was seen many times. This sequence joins TRBV5-6 and TRBJ2-5, with 9 bases aligning to TRBD1. V trimming: 3 bases; J trimming: 5 bases; junction bases outside the gene matches: 8. This CDR3 region has 15 residues. CDR1 SGHDT and CDR2 YYEEEE come from the germline V gene. The CDR3 DNA sequence: TGTGCCAGCAGCTGGACCGGGACAGGGTCCGAGACCCAGTACTTC. Translation gives CASSWTGTGSETQYF. The full variable domain, completed using reference TRBV5-6 and TRBJ2-5, is DAGVTQSPTHLIKTRGQQVTLRCSPKSGHDTVSWYQQALGQGPQFIFQYYEEEERQRGNFPDRFSGHQFPNYSSELNVNALLLGDSALYLCASSWTGTGSETQYFGPGTRLLVL.

The gene calls are TRBV6-5 and TRBJ2-7; D not certain. Trimming took 2 bases from V and 0 from J, leaving 11 bases between them. The CDR3 spans 15 residues. Germline loops: CDR1 MNHEY, CDR2 SVGAGI. The chain's CDR3 is CASSYTAQLSYEQYF. The DNA for the CDR3 is TGTGCCAGCAGTTACACAGCACAGCTCTCCTACGAGCAGTACTTC.

The gene calls are TRBV20-1 and TRBJ1-5; D is undetermined. The CDR3 is 14 amino acids. Per germline, CDR1 DFQATT and CDR2 SNEGSKA (reference sequence). V was shortened by 2 bases and J by 2 bases, with 10 bases between the two germline ends. This CDR3 reads CSARRGFGNQPQHF. The DNA for the CDR3 is TGCAGTGCTAGACGGGGTTTTGGCAATCAGCCCCAGCATTTT.

This clonotype was counted only a few times. V and J are TRBV6-2 or TRBV6-3 and TRBJ2-1; D possibly corresponds to TRBD2 (5 bases). This CDR3 spans 13 amino acids. The ends were cut back, 2 bases at V and 10 bases at J, with 12 bases in the middle. The germline gives CDR1 MNHEY, CDR2 SVGEGT. Here the CDR3 reads CASSYKLAWEQFF. The CDR3 nucleotides are TGTGCCAGCAGTTACAAGCTAGCATGGGAGCAGTTCTTC.

This clonotype occurred many times. The rearrangement uses TRBV24-1 and TRBJ1-6, with D unclear. Germline CDR1 is KGHDR and CDR2 is SFDVKD. With 4 bases removed from V and 10 bases from J, the gap between germline ends came to 13 bases. This CDR3 is 14 amino acids long. CDR3 bases: TGTGCCACCAGTGACTCGGGAGTGACGTCACCCCTCCACTTT. Amino acids: CATSDSGVTSPLHF.

J is TRBJ1-2 and V is TRBV20-1; D not certain. The length of the CDR3 is 13 residues. Deletions cut 1 base from V and 2 bases from J, with 8 bases between. Germline V gene lookup returns CDR1 DFQATT and CDR2 SNEGSKA (reference sequence). In DNA form, the CDR3 reads TGCAGTGCTAGAGGTGGATTCAACTATGGCTACACCTTC. It is translated as CSARGGFNYGYTF.

In its sample, this clonotype was seen many times. This chain connects TRBV21-1 to TRBJ2-1; the table assigns TRBD2, which was not confirmed against the DNA. TRBV21-1 is marked as a pseudogene. The CDR3 loop spans 18 amino acids. The DNA of the CDR3 is TGTGCCAGCAGCAAATTCCTAGCGGGAGTGAAGGTATCGGATGAGCAGTTCTTC. It is translated as CASSKFLAGVKVSDEQFF.

This sequence joins TRBV7-9 and TRBJ2-3; no reliable D call. The length of the CDR3 is 15 residues. The germline CDR1 and CDR2 sequences are SEHNR and FQNEAQ (reference sequence). V was cut by 5 bases and J by 2 bases, with 14 bases left in between. The CDR3 nucleotides are TGTGCCAGCAGCCCGACTCGCAGATTCACAGATACGCAGTATTTT. It specifies CASSPTRRFTDTQYF.

This clonotype came up many times. V gene TRBV3-1 combines with J gene TRBJ2-1, with D perhaps matching TRBD1 or TRBD2 (5 bases each). The CDR3 has 15 amino acids. Germline V gene lookup returns CDR1 LGHDT and CDR2 YNNKEL (reference sequence). V was pared by 0 bases and J by 11 bases, with 17 bases between. In DNA form, the CDR3 reads TGTGCCAGCAGCCAAGATGGTGGGGGACGGACGAAGCAGTTCTTC. This translates into CASSQDGGGRTKQFF.

The chain combines TRBV29-1 with TRBJ2-5; 8 nucleotides align to TRBD1. This CDR3 is 11 amino acids long. Trimming took 4 bases from V and 11 from J; bases not matched to a gene: 6. The V gene's germline CDR1 is SQVTM and CDR2 ANQGSEA. This CDR3 is CSVGGQAGQYF. In DNA, the CDR3 is TGCAGCGTTGGGGGACAGGCCGGGCAGTACTTC. The full variable domain, its missing parts supplied by reference TRBV29-1 and TRBJ2-5, is SAVISQKPSRDICQRGTSLTIQCQVDSQVTMMFWYRQQPGQSLTLIATANQGSEATYESGFVIDKFPISRPNLTFSTLTVSNMSPEDSSIYLCSVGGQAGQYFGPGTRLLVL.

This clonotype was recorded at least ten times. J is TRBJ2-7 and V is TRBV12-3 or TRBV12-4; 9 bases are a match to TRBD1. The CDR3 has 14 residues. V lost 3 bases, J lost 3 bases, and 3 bases stayed unmatched. This CDR3 is CASSLDRGFYEQYF. The CDR3 bases are TGTGCCAGCAGTTTGGACAGGGGTTTCTACGAGCAGTACTTC.

This clonotype came up a few times. This chain links TRBV20-1 with TRBJ2-3; 7 bases are shared with TRBD2. Germline V gene data show CDR1 as DFQATT and CDR2 as SNEGSKA (reference sequence). Trimming took 1 base from V and 0 from J; bases not matched to a gene: 4. CDR3 length: 15 amino acids. CDR3 DNA: TGCAGTGCTAGAGTTCCTAGCGGTAGCACAGATACGCAGTATTTT. This gives the protein CSARVPSGSTDTQYF.

This clonotype has a count of ten or more. V is TRBV20-1 and J is TRBJ2-2; 12 bases fit TRBD2. This CDR3 comprises 15 residues. Germline lookup yields CDR1 DFQATT and CDR2 SNEGSKA (reference sequence). J lost 6 bases, V lost 6 bases, and 8 bases had no gene match. The CDR3 DNA sequence: TGCAGTGCCCCGACTAGCGGGAGCGTCTCCGGGGAGCTGTTTTTT. This codes for CSAPTSGSVSGELFF.

A few counts support this clonotype. The chain links TRBV7-8 to TRBJ2-5; 15 bases are a match to TRBD2. V was clipped by 3 bases and J by 4 bases; unmatched bases: 9. This CDR3 is built from 18 residues. Germline V CDR1 and CDR2: SGHVS, FQNEAQ. CDR3 coding DNA: TGTGCCAGCAGCTTCTTCGCCCGGACTAGCGGGGGGGTAGAGACCCAGTACTTC. It encodes CASSFFARTSGGVETQYF. Together with reference TRBV7-8 and TRBJ2-5, the CDR3 gives the full variable domain: GAGVSQSPRYKVAKRGQDVALRCDPISGHVSLFWYQQALGQGPEFLTYFQNEAQLDKSGLPSDRFFAERPEGSVSTLKIQRTQQEDSAVYLCASSFFARTSGGVETQYFGPGTRLLVL.

J is TRBJ2-1 and V is TRBV6-1; tentative D call: TRBD2 (6 bases). Trimming left V 5 bases short and J 9 bases short, with 20 bases between. CDR1 is MNHNS and CDR2 is SASEGT in the germline V gene. This CDR3 has 15 amino acids. The CDR3 bases are TGTGCCAGCAGTCCAAGCGGCGGGACGAGCACTGAGCAGTTCTTC. Its protein is CASSPSGGTSTEQFF.

This clonotype was recorded a few times. V is TRBV20-1 and J is TRBJ2-3, with 13 positions matching TRBD2. The CDR3 totals 15 residues. The germline V gene has CDR1 DFQATT and CDR2 SNEGSKA (reference sequence). The ends lost 6 bases at V and 2 bases at J; junction bases unmatched: 5. The CDR3 loop reads CSARGLAGTTDTQYF. The CDR3 region has the DNA TGCAGTGCAAGGGGACTAGCGGGAACCACAGATACGCAGTATTTT.

This clonotype came up a few times. The CDR3 loop reads CSVGPGALAGPYEQYF. The DNA of the CDR3 is TGCAGCGTTGGACCCGGTGCCCTAGCGGGACCCTACGAGCAGTACTTC. The chain uses TRBV29-1 and TRBJ2-7, with TRBD2 matching over 9 bases. CDR1 and CDR2 from the germline V gene are SQVTM and ANQGSEA. V was clipped by 4 bases and J by 2 bases; unmatched bases: 12. The CDR3 covers 16 residues.

In its sample, this clonotype was seen many times. The V call is TRBV11-2, the J call TRBJ2-5, with 10 positions matching TRBD2. This CDR3 is built from 16 residues. Germline CDR1 SGHAT, CDR2 FQNNGV. Germline trimming cut 3 bases from V and 1 base from J; bases unmatched to any gene: 5. The CDR3 nucleotides are TGTGCCAGCAGCTTTCTAGCGGGGGACCGCCAAGAGACCCAGTACTTC. Protein sequence: CASSFLAGDRQETQYF.

This sequence joins TRBV5-1 and TRBJ2-2, with TRBD1 as a possible D gene (5 bases). The CDR3 runs to 15 residues. Germline lookup yields CDR1 SGHRS and CDR2 YFSETQ. V was shortened by 2 bases and J by 3 bases, with 11 bases between the two germline ends. The CDR3 spells CASSFGRADTGELFF. In DNA form, the CDR3 reads TGCGCCAGCAGCTTTGGCAGGGCGGACACCGGGGAGCTGTTTTTT.